The 4 T cell receptor beta chains below were found in one sample sequenced in a study of glioma-infiltrating T cells after dendritic cell vaccination. Profiled with immunoSEQ multiplex PCR; TCRdb holds only in-frame clones, not every one. This sample has roughly 100,000 clones, with around 90% found just once. As for time point: after dendritic cell vaccination, including at tumor progression/relapse. The sequenced sample was blood, obtained after dendritic cell vaccination. The receptors here all came from a human donor with glioblastoma.

CDR3 coding DNA: TGTGCCAGCAGCTTAGCGGGGCGGGGGGCTTTTGTCTACGAGCAGTACTTC. Protein product: CASSLAGRGAFVYEQYF. The genes are TRBV7-2 and TRBJ2-7; 8 bases fit TRBD2. V trimming: 0 bases; J trimming: 3 bases; junction bases outside the gene matches: 10. The CDR3 sequence is 17 residues long. Per germline, CDR1 SGHTA and CDR2 FQGNSA.

The chain combines TRBV11-3 with TRBJ2-5; 10 bases line up with TRBD1. This CDR3 is 15 amino acids long. In germline, CDR1 is SGHNT, CDR2 YENEEA. V gave up 3 bases and J gave up 1 base; unmatched junction bases: 2. The CDR3 region has the DNA TGTGCCAGCAGCTTCGGACAGGGGGGCCAAGAGACCCAGTACTTC. It translates to CASSFGQGGQETQYF.

The chain combines TRBV7-9 with TRBJ2-3, with 8 positions matching TRBD2. Trimming cost V 5 bases and J 7 bases; bases outside gene matches: 5. There are 13 residues in the CDR3. Germline assignment: CDR1 SEHNR and CDR2 FQNEAQ (reference sequence). The CDR3 spells CASSRSGAHTQYF. The CDR3 nucleotides are TGTGCCAGCAGCCGTAGCGGGGCCCATACGCAGTATTTT.

The chain recombines TRBV2 with TRBJ1-1; 7 bases are shared with TRBD1. The CDR3 contains 15 residues. J gave up 1 base and V 6 bases, and 8 bases lay outside the gene matches. CDR1 and CDR2 from the germline V gene are SNHLY and FYNNEI. The CDR3: CASSVRQGPNTEAFF. CDR3 DNA: TGTGCCAGCAGCGTAAGACAGGGTCCGAACACTGAAGCTTTCTTT.